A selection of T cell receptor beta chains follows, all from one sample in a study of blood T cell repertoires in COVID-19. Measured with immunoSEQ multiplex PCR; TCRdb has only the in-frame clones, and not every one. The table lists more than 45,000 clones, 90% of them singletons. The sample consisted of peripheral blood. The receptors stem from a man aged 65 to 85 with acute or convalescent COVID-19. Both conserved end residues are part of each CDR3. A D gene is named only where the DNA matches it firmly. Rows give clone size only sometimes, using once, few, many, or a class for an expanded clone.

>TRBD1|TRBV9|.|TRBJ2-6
TGTGCCAGCGGGTGGACAGGAGGCTCTGGGGCCAACGTCCTGACTTTC
CASGWTGGSGANVLTF
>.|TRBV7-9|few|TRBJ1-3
TGTGCCAGCAGTCCGCCGACGGGGAGCTCTGGAAACACCATATATTTT
CASSPPTGSSGNTIYF
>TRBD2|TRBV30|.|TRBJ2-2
TGTGCCGGAATACTAGCGGGGGGCGGCACCGGGGAGCTGTTTTTT
CAGILAGGGTGELFF
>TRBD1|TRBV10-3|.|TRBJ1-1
TGTGCCATCAGTGAGTCAGGACAGGCGAACACTGAAGCTTTCTTT
CAISESGQANTEAFF
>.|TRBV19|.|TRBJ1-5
TGTGCCAGTACTTATCAACAGGGCATGCAGCCCCAGCATTTT
CASTYQQGMQPQHF
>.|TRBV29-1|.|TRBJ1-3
TGCAGCGTTGCGAGGCAGTCCTCTGGAAACACCATATATTTT
CSVARQSSGNTIYF
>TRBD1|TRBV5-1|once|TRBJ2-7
TGCGCCAGCAGCTTGCAGACAGGGCCTTCCGAGCAGTACTTC
CASSLQTGPSEQYF
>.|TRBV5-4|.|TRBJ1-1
TGTGCCAGCAGCTTGACACAGAACACTGAAGCTTTCTTT
CASSLTQNTEAFF
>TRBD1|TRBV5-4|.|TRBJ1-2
TGTGCCAGCAGCCGGACAGGGGTTGCCTATGGCTACACCTTC
CASSRTGVAYGYTF
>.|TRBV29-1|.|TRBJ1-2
TGCAGCGCAGATTCTGGGAGGCATGGCTACACCTTC
CSADSGRHGYTF
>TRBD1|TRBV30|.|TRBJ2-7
TGTGCCTTGGACAGGGGGCCCTACGAGCAGTACTTC
CALDRGPYEQYF
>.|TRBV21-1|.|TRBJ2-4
TGTGCCAGCAGCAGAGCGGGGGGAGCCAAAAACATTCAGTACTTC
CASSRAGGAKNIQYF
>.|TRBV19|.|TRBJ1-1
TGTGCCAGTAGTTTACAGGGAATGAACACTGAAGCTTTCTTT
CASSLQGMNTEAFF
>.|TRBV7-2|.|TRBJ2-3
TGTGCCAGCAGCTCAAGGCGGGGCGCGGGAGATACGCAGTATTTT
CASSSRRGAGDTQYF
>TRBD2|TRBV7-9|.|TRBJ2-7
TGTGCCAGCAGTCTAGAGGCGGGACTAGTCATCTACGAGCAGTACTTC
CASSLEAGLVIYEQYF
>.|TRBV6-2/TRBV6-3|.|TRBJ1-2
TGTGCCAGCAGTTACCGGACAGACTATGGCTACACCTTC
CASSYRTDYGYTF
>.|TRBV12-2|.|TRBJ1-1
TGTGCAAGTCGCACCCGGACAGGTCCTGAAGCTTTCTTT
CASRTRTGPEAFF
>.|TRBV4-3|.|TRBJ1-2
TGCGCCAGCAGCCAAGCCTGGACAGCTGGAAACACTAACTATGGCTACACCTTC
CASSQAWTAGNTNYGYTF
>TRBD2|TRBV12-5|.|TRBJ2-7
TGTGCTAGTGGGATGGGGACTACAACGCAGGACGAGCAGTACTTC
CASGMGTTTQDEQYF
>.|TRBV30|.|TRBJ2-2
TGTGCCTGGAGTAGGCAGGGGACGAACACCGGGGAGCTGTTTTTT
CAWSRQGTNTGELFF
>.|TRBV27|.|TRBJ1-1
TGTGCCAGCAGTTTGTCCGGGGGCACTGAAGCTTTCTTT
CASSLSGGTEAFF
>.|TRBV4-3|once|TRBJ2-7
TGCGCCAGCAGCCCCGCCGCGGGGTACCCGATTTGGGAGCAGTACTTC
CASSPAAGYPIWEQYF
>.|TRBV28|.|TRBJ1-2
TGTGCCAGCAATCAGGGGCCAGGGGGCTACACCTTC
CASNQGPGGYTF
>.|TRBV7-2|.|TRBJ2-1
TGTGCCAGCAGCTTAGCGGCGGGTACCTACAATGAGCAGTTCTTC
CASSLAAGTYNEQFF
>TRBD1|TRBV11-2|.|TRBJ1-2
TGTGCCAGCAGCTCCATTAGCGGGACAGATAACTATGGCTACACCTTC
CASSSISGTDNYGYTF
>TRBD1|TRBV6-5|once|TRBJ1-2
TGTGCCAGCAGTCGGACAGGGATGAACTATGGCTACACCTTC
CASSRTGMNYGYTF
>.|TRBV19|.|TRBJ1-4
TGTGCCAGTAGTTCAGGGCTTTCGCGAAATGAAAAACTGTTTTTT
CASSSGLSRNEKLFF
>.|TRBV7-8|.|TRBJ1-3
TGTGCCAGCAGCCCAGAGGTGCGGGGAAATTATCCTGGAAACACCATATATTTT
CASSPEVRGNYPGNTIYF
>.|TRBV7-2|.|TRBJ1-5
TGTGCCAGCAGCTTAGCGGGGCAGGTGTATCAGCCCCAGCATTTT
CASSLAGQVYQPQHF
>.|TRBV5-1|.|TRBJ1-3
TGCGCCAGCAGCTACGGACAGAACTCTGGAAACACCATATATTTT
CASSYGQNSGNTIYF